This T cell receptor beta chain emerged from a study of technical replicates of blood from a handful of donors. Clones were read by immunoSEQ multiplex PCR, and TCRdb kept only the in-frame ones, dropping some. The sample holds about 80,000 clones; roughly 96% are singletons and the top ten take 0.3% to 0.35%. The J segment lost 6 bases and the V segment lost 5 bases, leaving 11 bases of the junction unmatched. Per the germline V gene, CDR1 is MNHEY and CDR2 is SMNVEV (reference sequence). The CDR3 sequence is 15 residues long. The sequenced sample consisted of T cells isolated from PBMCs. This clonotype was sampled from a human donor in good health. The rearrangement uses TRBV27 and TRBJ1-2, with 8 bases identical to TRBD1. The CDR3 coding sequence is TGTGCCAGCAGTGGATCAGGGGGCGCGATACATGGCTACACCTTC. Residues: CASSGSGGAIHGYTF.